Listed here are 21 T cell receptor beta chains from one sample, sequenced in a study of monozygotic twins with inflammatory bowel disease. Reprocessing the 5' RACE reads, TCRdb reports a single entry for every CDR3 protein and omits DNA. The data show over 110,000 distinct CDR3 sequences, and the top ten clones hold under 2.5%. The material sequenced was blood. The receptors stem from a human donor with ulcerative colitis or Crohn's disease, or a healthy co-twin of an affected twin (not recorded which).

CDR3 residues: CASRRTVGQPQHF. The chain is built from TRBV28 and TRBJ1-5; the TRBD1 assignment by TCRdb is unverifiable without DNA. Germline loops: CDR1 MDHEN, CDR2 SYDVKM. This CDR3 is built from 13 residues. Combining the CDR3 with reference TRBV28 and TRBJ1-5 gives the whole variable domain DVKVTQSSRYLVKRTGEKVFLECVQDMDHENMFWYRQDPGLGLRLIYFSYDVKMKEKGDIPEGYSVSREKKERFSLILESASTNQTSMYLCASRRTVGQPQHFGDGTRLSIL.

The rearrangement joins TRBV4-3 to TRBJ1-6; with no DNA, the TCRdb D assignment of TRBD1 cannot be verified. CDR1 and CDR2 from the germline V gene are LGHNA and YSLEER. CDR3 length: 14 residues. CDR3 loop: CASSPDSKNSPLHF.

V gene TRBV6-5 combines with J gene TRBJ1-1; lacking DNA, the TRBD1 call made by TCRdb goes unchecked. The CDR3 contains 18 residues. Germline lookup yields CDR1 MNHEY and CDR2 SVGAGI. This chain's CDR3 is CASSYGGVTGGINTEAFF.

The chain recombines TRBV29-1 with TRBJ1-2; as DNA is missing, the TRBD1 call by TCRdb cannot be tested. Germline V gene sequence: CDR1 SQVTM, CDR2 ANQGSEA. The CDR3 sequence is 13 residues long. The CDR3 spells CSVGIGTGDGYTF.

The chain uses TRBV11-2 and TRBJ1-1. The CDR3 contains 16 residues. The germline CDR1 and CDR2 sequences are SGHAT and FQNNGV. CDR3: CASSFQTGIVNTEAFF.

The rearrangement joins TRBV5-4 to TRBJ1-4. Germline lookup yields CDR1 SGHNT and CDR2 YYREEE (reference sequence). This CDR3 contains 13 residues. The CDR3 region is CASSLGLGEKLFF.

The rearrangement joins TRBV4-2 to TRBJ1-3. The CDR3 contains 16 residues. Germline loops: CDR1 LGHNA, CDR2 YNFKEQ. The CDR3 reads CASSQEGTSTGNTIYF.

V is TRBV7-9 and J is TRBJ2-3; lacking DNA, the TRBD1 call made by TCRdb goes unchecked. The V gene's germline CDR1 is SEHNR and CDR2 FQNEAQ (reference sequence). The CDR3 consists of 14 residues. The CDR3 reads CASRFTGLGDTQYF.

The chain joins TRBV29-1 to TRBJ1-3. The CDR3 sequence is 14 residues long. CDR1 SQVTM and CDR2 ANQGSEA come from the germline V gene. CDR3 region: CSVYNLAAGNTIYF.

This chain connects TRBV7-3 to TRBJ1-1; TCRdb proposes TRBD1, but this gene call is untestable without DNA. Germline CDR1 reads SGHTA; CDR2 reads FQGTGA. The CDR3 is made up of 14 amino acids. CDR3: CASSPTGSNTEAFF.

The CDR3: CASSPQLISYNEQFF. The chain couples TRBV7-3 to TRBJ2-1. The CDR3 runs 15 residues. Germline CDR1 is SGHTA and CDR2 is FQGTGA.

The CDR3 sequence is CASSDQTGSSYNSPLHF. The chain employs TRBV6-1 and TRBJ1-6; TCRdb indicates TRBD1, and absent DNA this call remains unverified. The germline CDR1 and CDR2 sequences are MNHNS and SASEGT. This CDR3 region has 17 residues.

The chain combines TRBV7-3 with TRBJ2-3; the D call from TCRdb, TRBD1, cannot be confirmed without DNA. The CDR3 covers 14 residues. Germline V gene data show CDR1 as SGHTA and CDR2 as FQGTGA. This CDR3 is CASSSGSQGDTQYF.

This chain uses TRBV2 with TRBJ2-3; with no DNA, the TCRdb D assignment of TRBD1 cannot be verified. Germline V lookup: CDR1 SNHLY, CDR2 FYNNEI. CDR3 length: 16 amino acids. CDR3 sequence reads: CASSHPRGGDTDTQYF.

The chain carries TRBV20-1 and TRBJ1-2; TCRdb selects TRBD1, and the lack of DNA leaves this call unchecked. Germline values: CDR1 DFQATT, CDR2 SNEGSKA (reference sequence). The CDR3 loop spans 12 amino acids. CDR3 amino acids: CSARVGGYGYTF.

The chain is built from TRBV9 and TRBJ2-5; TCRdb designates TRBD2, a call that cannot be tested without DNA. The CDR3 runs to 15 residues. Germline CDR1 reads SGDLS; CDR2 reads YYNGEE. The CDR3 here is CASSVGSLYQETQYF.

The chain has TRBV20-1 and TRBJ2-3. Germline V gives CDR1 DFQATT, CDR2 SNEGSKA (reference sequence). CDR3 size: 11 residues. The CDR3 protein is CSANFVDTQYF.

The chain joins TRBV7-8 to TRBJ2-7; TCRdb gives TRBD1 as the D gene, but with no DNA this cannot be confirmed. CDR3 length: 15 residues. The V gene's germline CDR1 is SGHVS and CDR2 FQNEAQ. CDR3: CASSRWTGAESEQYF. Full variable domain (remainder filled in from reference TRBV7-8 and TRBJ2-7): GAGVSQSPRYKVAKRGQDVALRCDPISGHVSLFWYQQALGQGPEFLTYFQNEAQLDKSGLPSDRFFAERPEGSVSTLKIQRTQQEDSAVYLCASSRWTGAESEQYFGPGTRLTVT.

The V and J genes are TRBV10-3 and TRBJ1-5. Germline V gene lookup returns CDR1 ENHRY and CDR2 SYGVKD. This CDR3 contains 14 residues. The CDR3 region is CAISDGYRNQPQHF.

This chain joins TRBV7-3 and TRBJ2-1; the TCRdb D gene call, TRBD2, has no DNA to confirm it. CDR3 length: 15 residues. Looked up from germline, CDR1 is SGHTA and CDR2 is FQGTGA. The CDR3 here is CASSLAGPTSVEQFF. The complete variable domain, with remaining parts taken from reference TRBV7-3 and TRBJ2-1, reads GAGVSQTPSNKVTEKGKYVELRCDPISGHTALYWYRQSLGQGPEFLIYFQGTGAADDSGLPNDRFFAVRPEGSVSTLKIQRTERGDSAVYLCASSLAGPTSVEQFFGPGTRLTVL.

The rearrangement joins TRBV7-9 to TRBJ1-4; the D gene TCRdb calls, TRBD1, cannot be checked with no DNA. Per germline, CDR1 SEHNR and CDR2 FQNEAQ (reference sequence). This CDR3 has 11 residues. CDR3: CASSPGTELFF.